This TCR beta chain was captured in a study of neoadjuvant nivolumab and ipilimumab in lung cancer. Study conclusions and caveats: Compared with tumor-adjacent uninvolved lung, resected tumors showed greater richness and clonality. From pretherapy to surgery, tumor richness and clonality rose with dual therapy. Pretherapy blood TCR richness correlated positively with resected tumor richness.

TCRdb's table, derived via immunoSEQ multiplex PCR, lists solely in-frame clones and lacks some. The sample has about 6,800 clones; approximately 85% are singletons. About this clone itself: The antigen is undetermined.

The length of the CDR3 is 12 residues. V was pared by 5 bases and J by 2 bases, with 3 bases between. Germline CDR1 SEHNR, CDR2 FQNEAQ (reference sequence). J is TRBJ2-2 and V is TRBV7-9, with no clear D. The source of this sequence is an adult with non-small cell lung cancer. Here the sequenced sample was tumor tissue, taken after neoadjuvant nivolumab, alone or with ipilimumab, at or shortly before surgery. The CDR3 bases are TGTGCCAGCAGCCTTAACACCGGGGAGCTGTTTTTT. It translates to CASSLNTGELFF.